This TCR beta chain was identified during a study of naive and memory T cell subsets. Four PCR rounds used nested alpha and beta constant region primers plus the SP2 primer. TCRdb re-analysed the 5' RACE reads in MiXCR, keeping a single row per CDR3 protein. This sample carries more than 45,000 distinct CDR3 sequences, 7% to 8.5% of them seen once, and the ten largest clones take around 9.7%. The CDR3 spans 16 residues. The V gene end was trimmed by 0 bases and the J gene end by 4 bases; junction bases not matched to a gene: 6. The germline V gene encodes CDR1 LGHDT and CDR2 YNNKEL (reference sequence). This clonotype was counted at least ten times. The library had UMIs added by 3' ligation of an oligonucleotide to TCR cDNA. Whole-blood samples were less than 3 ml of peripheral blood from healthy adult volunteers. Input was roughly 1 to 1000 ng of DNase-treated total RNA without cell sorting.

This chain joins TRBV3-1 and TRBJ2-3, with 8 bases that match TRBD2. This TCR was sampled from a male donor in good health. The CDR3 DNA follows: TGTGCCAGCAGCCAAGATCCAGCGGGAGTCTCAGATACGCAGTATTTT. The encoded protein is CASSQDPAGVSDTQYF.